The next 26 T cell receptor beta chains were all read from a single sample in a study of blood T cells in healthy people across ages. Using a J-beta primer mix together with a sample-barcoded 5' primer, a second PCR was run for about 6 to 11 cycles. TCRdb re-derived calls from the 5' RACE reads in MiXCR, one entry per CDR3 protein. This table has roughly 860,000 distinct CDR3 sequences, around 68% appearing once. Sequencing was carried out using blood. Source of these receptors: a young man in good health.

Written as DNA, the CDR3 is TGTGCCAGCAGCGTAGACGCTGGACTCCCCCAAGAGACCCAGTACTTC. Encoded protein: CASSVDAGLPQETQYF. V gene TRBV9 combines with J gene TRBJ2-5, with a weak D call TRBD2 (5 bases). Deletions cut 0 bases from V and 1 base from J, with 13 bases between. Germline V lookup: CDR1 SGDLS, CDR2 YYNGEE. The CDR3 sequence is 16 residues long.

The V and J genes are TRBV11-1 and TRBJ2-5, with D unresolved. The CDR3 is made up of 15 amino acids. Germline values: CDR1 SGHAT, CDR2 FQDESV (reference sequence). V was clipped by 4 bases and J by 5 bases, with 17 bases between them. CDR3 nucleotides: TGTGCCAGCAGCTCCGGACGAGCGACGTGGGAGACCCAGTACTTC. As protein: CASSSGRATWETQYF.

The chain couples TRBV28 to TRBJ2-5; 8 bases agree with TRBD2. Germline values: CDR1 MDHEN, CDR2 SYDVKM. This CDR3 has 17 residues. V dropped 3 bases and J dropped 5; count of bases not matched to a gene: 14. CDR3 sequence: CASSFHGLAGSTETQYF. In DNA, the CDR3 is TGTGCCAGCAGTTTTCACGGACTAGCAGGGTCCACGGAGACCCAGTACTTC.

The chain combines TRBV13 with TRBJ2-5; 9 bases agree with TRBD2. This CDR3 has 17 amino acids. The ends lost 1 base at V and 0 bases at J; junction bases unmatched: 6. CDR1 and CDR2 from the germline V gene are PRHDT and FYEKMQ (reference sequence). This CDR3 reads CASSLVGIAGDQETQYF. The CDR3 nucleotides are TGTGCCAGCAGCTTAGTGGGGATAGCGGGGGACCAAGAGACCCAGTACTTC.

Turning to this clonotype: This may come from a read error, since a much larger clone is one base off. The chain carries TRBV11-2 and TRBJ2-5, with D perhaps TRBD1 (5 bases). Germline V gene lookup returns CDR1 SGHAT and CDR2 FQNNGV. V gave up 5 bases and J gave up 1 base, with 17 bases separating them. The CDR3 consists of 16 residues. The CDR3 DNA follows: TGTGCCAGCAGCCTTCTTTCAGGGATGGCCCAAGAGACCCAGTACTTC. Residues: CASSLLSGMAQETQYF. The whole variable domain, filled in from reference TRBV11-2 and TRBJ2-5, reads EAGVAQSPRYKIIEKRQSVAFWCNPISGHATLYWYQQILGQGPKLLIQFQNNGVVDDSQLPKDRFSAERLKGVDSTLKIQPAKLEDSAVYLCASSLLSGMAQETQYFGPGTRLLVL.

The chain joins TRBV29-1 to TRBJ2-1; D unresolved. The last part of the DNA fits TRBJ2-7 better; the J call may be wrong. This CDR3 has 13 amino acids. The germline V gene encodes CDR1 SQVTM and CDR2 ANQGSEA. Written as DNA, the CDR3 is TGCAGCGCTGTCGGGCCCCTTGGAAATGAGCAGTACTTC. It is translated as CSAVGPLGNEQYF.

The V and J genes are TRBV5-5 and TRBJ1-1, with TRBD1 identical over 8 bases. V gave up 4 bases and J gave up 0 bases; unmatched junction bases: 5. This CDR3 is 15 amino acids long. From germline, CDR1 is SGHKS and CDR2 YYEKEE (reference sequence). Written as DNA, the CDR3 is TGTGCCAGCAGCCGAGCACAGGGGGTGAACACTGAAGCTTTCTTT. It yields the protein CASSRAQGVNTEAFF.

The V call is TRBV9, the J call TRBJ2-1, with 10 bases that match TRBD1. This CDR3 has 18 residues. Looked up from germline, CDR1 is SGDLS and CDR2 is YYNGEE. The V gene end was trimmed by 4 bases and the J gene end by 3 bases; junction bases not matched to a gene: 13. The chain's CDR3 is CASSPSSPGQGFYNEQFF. The DNA for the CDR3 is TGTGCCAGCAGCCCCTCATCTCCGGGACAGGGGTTCTACAATGAGCAGTTCTTC.

A single count supports this clonotype. The chain carries TRBV28 and TRBJ1-1; 7 bases match TRBD1. The V segment lost 5 bases and the J segment 2 bases; nucleotides outside the gene matches: 11. There are 16 residues in the CDR3. Germline CDR1 is MDHEN and CDR2 is SYDVKM. This chain's CDR3 is CASSQGGMSLNTEAFF. Here the CDR3 DNA reads TGTGCCAGCAGTCAGGGGGGTATGTCACTTAACACTGAAGCTTTCTTT.

This chain joins TRBV4-3 and TRBJ2-7; TRBD2 agrees at 10 bases. This CDR3 comprises 15 residues. The germline gives CDR1 LGHNA, CDR2 YSLEER. The V gene end was trimmed by 1 base and the J gene end by 3 bases; junction bases not matched to a gene: 3. The CDR3 loop reads CASSQVLAGHYEQYF. The CDR3 DNA reads TGCGCCAGCAGCCAAGTACTAGCGGGACACTACGAGCAGTACTTC.

This clonotype turned up a few times. The rearrangement joins TRBV13 to TRBJ2-1; 8 nucleotides agree with TRBD2. V lost 7 bases and J lost 4; bases outside the gene matches: 9. The CDR3 totals 15 residues. CDR1 PRHDT and CDR2 FYEKMQ come from the germline V gene (reference sequence). CDR3 sequence: CASTYGGGSYNEQFF. CDR3 sequence (DNA): TGTGCCAGCACGTATGGCGGGGGGTCTTACAATGAGCAGTTCTTC.

This rearrangement joins TRBV5-1 to TRBJ1-6; D is perhaps TRBD1 (5 bases). CDR1 and CDR2 from the germline V gene are SGHRS and YFSETQ. The CDR3 is 14 amino acids. V dropped 0 bases and J dropped 7 bases, with 8 bases sitting between them. Here the CDR3 DNA reads TGCGCCAGCAGCTTGGGACAGCGAAATTCACCCCTCCACTTT. This gives the protein CASSLGQRNSPLHF.

The chain joins TRBV7-2 to TRBJ2-1; TRBD2 matches 7 bases. Germline CDR1 and CDR2: SGHTA and FQGNSA. The junction had 0 bases not matched to a gene; V was cut back by 1 base and J by 3 bases. The CDR3 covers 14 residues. CDR3 in amino acids: CASSLERDYNEQFF. The CDR3 DNA is TGTGCCAGCAGCTTAGAGCGGGACTACAATGAGCAGTTCTTC.

The sample holds one count of this clonotype. V gene TRBV10-3 combines with J gene TRBJ2-3, with TRBD1 matching 9 bases. The trim removed 7 bases at V and 0 bases at J, leaving 5 bases unmatched. CDR1 is ENHRY and CDR2 is SYGVKD in the germline V gene. CDR3 length equals 15 residues. The CDR3: CAITTGTGSTDTQYF. The CDR3 coding sequence is TGTGCCATCACCACCGGGACAGGGAGCACAGATACGCAGTATTTT.

CDR3 DNA: TGTGCCAGCAGCCCCCCCGGGGCCAATACAAACTATGGCTACACCTTC. Amino acids: CASSPPGANTNYGYTF. J is TRBJ1-2 and V is TRBV9; possible D gene TRBD1, 5 bases. The CDR3 is 16 amino acids. CDR1 and CDR2 from the germline V gene are SGDLS and YYNGEE. V dropped 4 bases and J dropped 2 bases, with 18 bases sitting between them.

The chain couples TRBV12-3 or TRBV12-4 to TRBJ2-5, with 10 bases identical to TRBD1. Unmatched junction bases numbered 6, after V lost 6 bases and J lost 2 bases. The CDR3 consists of 15 residues. The CDR3 loop reads CASSLGQGWQETQYF. CDR3 bases: TGTGCCAGCAGCCTGGGACAGGGGTGGCAAGAGACCCAGTACTTC.

This clonotype was seen a handful of times. DNA for the CDR3: TGTGCCAGCACCTTAGCGGGGGCCGGTACGGATGAGCAGTTCTTC. It translates to CASTLAGAGTDEQFF. V gene TRBV2 combines with J gene TRBJ2-1; 9 bases are a match to TRBD2. The V gene's germline CDR1 is SNHLY and CDR2 FYNNEI. This CDR3 comprises 15 residues. The V segment lost 7 bases and the J segment 8 bases; nucleotides outside the gene matches: 12.

Concerning this clonotype: Relative to the germline gene, one junction end is altered; a read error may explain this. V gene TRBV12-3 or TRBV12-4 combines with J gene TRBJ1-2; 10 bases are shared with TRBD1. The CDR3 contains 14 residues. DNA of the CDR3: TGCATAACCGGGACAGGGGATATAAACTATGGCTACACCTTC. It yields the protein CITGTGDINYGYTF.

The chain carries TRBV5-1 and TRBJ2-5; D is unresolved. CDR1 SGHRS and CDR2 YFSETQ come from the germline V gene. The length of the CDR3 is 13 residues. V lost 0 bases to trimming and J lost 5 bases, with 8 bases between them. For the CDR3, the DNA is TGCGCCAGCAGCTTGGAGGAGAGGGAGACCCAGTACTTC. Translation: CASSLEERETQYF.

The chain has TRBV5-1 and TRBJ2-3, with D perhaps TRBD2 (7 bases). This CDR3 is 17 amino acids long. Germline lookup yields CDR1 SGHRS and CDR2 YFSETQ. Trimming removed 0 bases at V and 0 bases at J, with 14 bases between. CDR3 coding DNA: TGCGCCAGCAGCTTGGGCGGGGGCCACCCTAGCACAGATACGCAGTATTTT. Encoded protein: CASSLGGGHPSTDTQYF.

This clonotype has ten or more counts. The chain combines TRBV15 with TRBJ1-2; 9 bases fit TRBD1. V shed 1 base and J 8 bases; nucleotides not matched to a gene: 2. The CDR3 has 13 amino acids. The germline gives CDR1 LNHNV, CDR2 YYDKDF (reference sequence). The CDR3 bases are TGTGCCACCAGCAGAGGGACAGGGGAAGGCTACACCTTC. Protein product: CATSRGTGEGYTF.

The chain employs TRBV7-9 and TRBJ1-4; D may be TRBD1 (5 bases). The length of the CDR3 is 14 residues. The germline V and J ends were trimmed by 4 bases and 8 bases, with 14 bases remaining between them. CDR1 SEHNR and CDR2 FQNEAQ come from the germline V gene (reference sequence). The CDR3 bases are TGTGCCAGCAGCTCCTCTGGGGCAAGAGAAAAACTGTTTTTT. It encodes CASSSSGAREKLFF. Full variable domain (missing parts from reference TRBV7-9 and TRBJ1-4): DTGVSQNPRHKITKRGQNVTFRCDPISEHNRLYWYRQTLGQGPEFLTYFQNEAQLEKSRLLSDRFSAERPKGSFSTLEIQRTEQGDSAMYLCASSSSGAREKLFFGSGTQLSVL.

The gene calls are TRBV9 and TRBJ1-1; no clear D. Trimming removed 7 bases from V and 6 bases from J, with 16 bases in between. CDR3 length: 13 residues. Germline V gene sequence: CDR1 SGDLS, CDR2 YYNGEE. CDR3 sequence (DNA): TGTGCCAGCTCCCTGGTATTAAACGCTGAAGCTTTCTTT. It yields the protein CASSLVLNAEAFF.

The V and J genes are TRBV6-5 and TRBJ2-1, with TRBD2 identical over 11 bases. With 0 bases clipped from V and 3 bases from J, the junction kept 1 base outside the gene matches. The CDR3 runs to 16 residues. The germline CDR1 and CDR2 sequences are MNHEY and SVGAGI. DNA of the CDR3: TGTGCCAGCAGTTACTCGACTAGCGGGATCTACAATGAGCAGTTCTTC. It encodes CASSYSTSGIYNEQFF.

The chain uses TRBV20-1 and TRBJ2-5; D is possibly TRBD1 (5 bases). Trimming cost V 3 bases and J 0 bases, with 17 bases left between them. This CDR3 region has 16 residues. Germline values: CDR1 DFQATT, CDR2 SNEGSKA (reference sequence). The DNA for the CDR3 is TGCAGTGCTAGTACGAGTTTGACAGACCACCAAGAGACCCAGTACTTC. Translation gives CSASTSLTDHQETQYF.

This sequence joins TRBV4-3 and TRBJ2-2, with D unclear. The CDR3 extends over 15 amino acids. V lost 4 bases and J 6 bases, leaving 15 bases between the germline ends. Germline CDR1 is LGHNA and CDR2 is YSLEER. Written as DNA, the CDR3 is TGCGCCAGCAGCCCGTTGGGTCCAGGACCCGGGGAGCTGTTTTTT. It yields the protein CASSPLGPGPGELFF.